A single sample is the source of the 9 T cell receptor beta chains below, sequenced in a study of OX40 agonist ivuxolimab in advanced cancers. The data were produced by immunoSEQ multiplex PCR, yet TCRdb's version contains in-frame clones alone and is incomplete. The sample lists tens of thousands of clones; around 84% were seen once. Sequenced material: CD4+ or CD8+ T cells sorted from blood, taken in a trial of the OX40 agonist ivuxolimab. The origin of the receptors is an adult with an advanced solid tumor such as melanoma, head and neck, liver or kidney cancer.

This rearrangement joins TRBV5-1 to TRBJ2-6; 7 bases fit TRBD1. Germline CDR1 is SGHRS and CDR2 is YFSETQ. This CDR3 contains 14 residues. The ends lost 9 bases at V and 2 bases at J; junction bases unmatched: 5. DNA of the CDR3: TGCGCCACCTCCGGGACAGCTGGGGCCAACGTCCTGACTTTC. Residues: CATSGTAGANVLTF. The full variable domain, completed using reference TRBV5-1 and TRBJ2-6, is KAGVTQTPRYLIKTRGQQVTLSCSPISGHRSVSWYQQTPGQGLQFLFEYFSETQRNKGNFPGRFSGRQFSNSRSEMNVSTLELGDSALYLCATSGTAGANVLTFGAGSRLTVL.

J is TRBJ2-7 and V is TRBV5-5; the match to TRBD2 covers 8 bases. The CDR3 extends over 15 amino acids. Looked up from germline, CDR1 is SGHKS and CDR2 is YYEKEE (reference sequence). The trim removed 4 bases at V and 2 bases at J, leaving 8 bases unmatched. The CDR3: CASSALQAGAYEQYF. For the CDR3, the DNA is TGTGCCAGCAGCGCCCTGCAAGCGGGAGCCTACGAGCAGTACTTC. Based on the CDR3 plus reference TRBV5-5 and TRBJ2-7, the full variable domain is DAGVTQSPTHLIKTRGQQVTLRCSPISGHKSVSWYQQVLGQGPQFIFQYYEKEERGRGNFPDRFSARQFPNYSSELNVNALLLGDSALYLCASSALQAGAYEQYFGPGTRLTVT.

The rearrangement links TRBV11-3 to TRBJ2-7, with D uncertain. The CDR3 sequence is 12 residues long. V was clipped by 5 bases and J by 6 bases, with 11 bases between them. The V gene's germline CDR1 is SGHNT and CDR2 YENEEA. The chain's CDR3 is CASSARKAEQYF. CDR3 nucleotide sequence: TGTGCCAGCAGCGCTCGTAAGGCCGAGCAGTACTTC.

This rearrangement joins TRBV6-5 to TRBJ1-1; 7 bases are a match to TRBD1. V was pared by 4 bases and J by 5 bases, with 13 bases of the junction left unmatched. Germline loops: CDR1 MNHEY, CDR2 SVGAGI. The CDR3 runs to 16 residues. The CDR3 here is CASSSKTGRWFTEAFF. For the CDR3, the DNA is TGTGCCAGCAGTTCAAAGACAGGGCGCTGGTTTACTGAAGCTTTCTTT.

The V call is TRBV25-1, the J call TRBJ1-2; TRBD1 matches 7 bases. The V segment lost 3 bases and the J segment 4 bases; nucleotides outside the gene matches: 14. CDR3 size: 17 residues. Germline V CDR1 and CDR2: MGHDK, SYGVNS. The CDR3 here is CASSEGDRPPYSYGYTF. The CDR3, as DNA: TGTGCCAGCAGTGAGGGGGACAGACCTCCTTATTCCTATGGCTACACCTTC.

This clone was seen a handful of times. The chain carries TRBV6-1 and TRBJ2-7; tentative D call: TRBD2 (5 bases). Germline V gene data show CDR1 as MNHNS and CDR2 as SASEGT. The CDR3 runs 15 residues. V gave up 5 bases and J gave up 1 base, with 15 bases separating them. The DNA for the CDR3 is TGTGCCAGCAGTCGCGGGCTACTGTCTTCCTACGAGCAGTACTTC. This sequence encodes CASSRGLLSSYEQYF.

The chain is built from TRBV6-4 and TRBJ2-3, with D unresolved. V was clipped by 7 bases and J by 0 bases, with 8 bases between them. The CDR3 sequence is 13 residues long. Germline assignment: CDR1 MRHNA and CDR2 SNTAGT. The CDR3 bases are TGTGCCAGCAAAAACCCAAGCACAGATACGCAGTATTTT. Residues: CASKNPSTDTQYF.

V is TRBV19 and J is TRBJ2-1; maybe TRBD2 (7 bases). The CDR3 runs to 16 residues. Germline V gives CDR1 LNHDA, CDR2 SQIVND (reference sequence). V lost 6 bases to trimming and J lost 3 bases, with 18 bases between them. The CDR3 sequence is CASSLLGGRVYNEQFF. As DNA, the CDR3 is TGTGCCAGTAGCCTCCTGGGGGGGCGCGTCTACAATGAGCAGTTCTTC.

The chain carries TRBV4-1 and TRBJ1-4, with D unclear. CDR1 is MGHRA and CDR2 is YSYEKL in the germline V gene. This CDR3 spans 13 amino acids. The germline V and J ends were trimmed by 4 bases and 7 bases, with 10 bases remaining between them. CDR3 DNA sequence: TGCGCCAGCAGCCTTGGGTGGCGTGAAAAACTGTTTTTT. This sequence encodes CASSLGWREKLFF.